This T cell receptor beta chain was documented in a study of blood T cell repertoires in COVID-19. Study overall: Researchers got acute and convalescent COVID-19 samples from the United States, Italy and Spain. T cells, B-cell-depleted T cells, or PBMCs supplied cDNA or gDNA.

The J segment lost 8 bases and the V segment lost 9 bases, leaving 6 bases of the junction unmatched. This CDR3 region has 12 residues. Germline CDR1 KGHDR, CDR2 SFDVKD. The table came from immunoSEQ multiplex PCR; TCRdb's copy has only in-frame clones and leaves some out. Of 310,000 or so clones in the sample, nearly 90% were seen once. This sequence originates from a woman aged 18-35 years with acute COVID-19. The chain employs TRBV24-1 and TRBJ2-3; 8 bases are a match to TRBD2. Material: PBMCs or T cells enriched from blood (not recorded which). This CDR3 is CATGAAGGTQYF. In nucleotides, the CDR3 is TGTGCCACCGGGGCGGCGGGAGGTACGCAGTATTTT.